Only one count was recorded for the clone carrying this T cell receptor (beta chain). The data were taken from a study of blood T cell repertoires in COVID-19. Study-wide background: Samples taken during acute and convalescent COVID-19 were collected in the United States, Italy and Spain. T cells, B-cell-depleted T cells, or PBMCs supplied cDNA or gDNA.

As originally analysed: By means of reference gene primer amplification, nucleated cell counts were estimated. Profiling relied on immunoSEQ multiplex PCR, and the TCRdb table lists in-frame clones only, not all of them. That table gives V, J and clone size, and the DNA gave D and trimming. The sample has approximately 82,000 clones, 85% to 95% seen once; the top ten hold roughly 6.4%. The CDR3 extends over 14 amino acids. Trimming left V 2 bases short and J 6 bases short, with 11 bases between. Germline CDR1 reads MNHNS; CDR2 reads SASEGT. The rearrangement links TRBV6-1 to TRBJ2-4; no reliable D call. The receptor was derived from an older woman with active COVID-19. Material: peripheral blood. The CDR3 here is CASSENVVINIQYF. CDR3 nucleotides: TGTGCCAGCAGTGAAAATGTAGTCATAAACATTCAGTACTTC.